This TCR beta chain was documented in a study of monozygotic twins with inflammatory bowel disease. With the 5' RACE reads reprocessed, TCRdb shows one record per CDR3 protein and no DNA. In total, the table holds about 160,000 distinct CDR3 sequences. The CDR3 totals 14 residues. The germline CDR1 and CDR2 sequences are DFQATT and SNEGSKA (reference sequence). The sample was blood. The gene calls are TRBV20-1 and TRBJ1-3; the D call from TCRdb, TRBD1, cannot be confirmed without DNA. The sequence was obtained from a human donor with ulcerative colitis or Crohn's disease, or a healthy co-twin of an affected twin (not recorded which). The CDR3 here is CSAREQGAGNTIYF.